The 4 T cell receptor beta chains presented below share a single source sample, sequenced in a study of neurological immune-mediated disorders. TCRdb re-derived calls from the 5' RACE reads in MiXCR, one entry per CDR3 protein. The repertoire holds about 71,000 distinct CDR3 sequences, with less than 5.5% as singletons. Sequenced material: PBMCs. These receptors were collected from a man aged 25 to 45 with multiple sclerosis.

This chain uses TRBV7-8 with TRBJ2-7, with no clear D. V was pared by 3 bases and J by 5 bases, with 11 bases between. Germline CDR1 SGHVS, CDR2 FQNEAQ. The length of the CDR3 is 13 residues. The DNA for the CDR3 is TGTGCCAGCAGCTTTTCCCGGTTCCACGAGCAGTACGTC. It encodes CASSFSRFHEQYV.

V usage is TRBV6-1 and J usage is TRBJ1-1; 8 nucleotides align to TRBD1. The CDR3 is made up of 16 amino acids. Germline assignment: CDR1 MNHNS and CDR2 SASEGT. The V gene end was trimmed by 3 bases and the J gene end by 0 bases; junction bases not matched to a gene: 6. The CDR3 DNA reads TGTGCCAGCAGTGACATGGACAGGGCGATGAACACTGAAGCTTTCTTT. Its translation is CASSDMDRAMNTEAFF.

This clonotype was recorded a few times. This chain connects TRBV5-1 to TRBJ2-7; 11 bases agree with TRBD2. There are 14 residues in the CDR3. Trimming at V came to 2 bases and at J to 3 bases, leaving 1 base not matched to a gene. Germline lookup yields CDR1 SGHRS and CDR2 YFSETQ. CDR3 protein: CASSFGLAGYEQYF. The CDR3 nucleotides read TGCGCCAGCAGCTTCGGACTAGCGGGCTACGAGCAGTACTTC.

This clonotype was counted at least ten times. The chain combines TRBV27 with TRBJ1-1, with D maybe TRBD1 (5 bases). The V end was cut by 8 bases, the J end by 0 bases, with 22 bases between. CDR1 is MNHEY and CDR2 is SMNVEV in the germline V gene (reference sequence). CDR3 length: 17 residues. DNA of the CDR3: TGTGCCAGCTTCCCCAGCGGGGGACGTACTATGAACACTGAAGCTTTCTTT. Translated: CASFPSGGRTMNTEAFF.